These T cell receptor beta chains were read from a single sample in a study of T cell repertoires in cytomegalovirus infection. Antigen specificity for these receptors is unknown. Using its own MiXCR run on the reads, TCRdb lists one record per CDR3 protein. The sample lists under 850,000 distinct CDR3 sequences, around 35% occurring once. The sequencing here drew on cultured PBMCs, taken from culture after CMV antigen stimulation. Source of these receptors: a human donor in good health (CMV status not recorded). Some clones in this sample may be carry-over from other donors' samples. Both conserved end residues are part of each CDR3. The D gene is left open where the match is weak. For some rows the clone size is stated as once, few or many, or as a class when expanded; others skip it.

v_call,clone_size,j_call,d_call,cdr3_nt,cdr3_aa
TRBV20-1,NA,TRBJ2-3,NA,TGCAGTGCTATTCGTGGACGTACAGATACGCAGTATTTT,CSAIRGRTDTQYF
TRBV28,once,TRBJ1-4,NA,TGTGCCAGCAGTTACCTCGTTGGGGGCTTTAATGAAAAACTGTTTTTT,CASSYLVGGFNEKLFF
TRBV20-1,NA,TRBJ2-5,NA,TGCAGTGCTAGAGGAAGCTTTGGGGAGACCCAGTACTTC,CSARGSFGETQYF
TRBV27,few,TRBJ2-1,NA,TGTGCCAGCCTCCCCAGCCATGGACGGCCCTGGGATGAGCAGTTCTTC,CASLPSHGRPWDEQFF
TRBV20-1,NA,TRBJ1-2,NA,TGCAGTGCTAGAACAAGACGAGATCTTGGCTACACCTTC,CSARTRRDLGYTF
TRBV19,few,TRBJ1-2,NA,TGTGCCAGTAGTGACACCTACTATGGCTACACCTTC,CASSDTYYGYTF
TRBV19,NA,TRBJ2-3,TRBD1,TGTGCCAGTAGTACTCGGACAGGGGGTAGAGATACGCAGTATTTT,CASSTRTGGRDTQYF
TRBV11-2,few,TRBJ2-1,TRBD2,TGTGCCAGCAGCTTAGATCTTGGACGGGGGGGCAGGAATGAGCAGTTCTTC,CASSLDLGRGGRNEQFF
TRBV6-6,NA,TRBJ2-7,TRBD1,TGTGCCAGCACCGACAGGGGGAGCTCCTACGAGCAGTACTTC,CASTDRGSSYEQYF
TRBV28,once,TRBJ2-1,TRBD2,TGTGCCAGCAGTTCGCCGGGGGGGGCTTCCCGGGAAGAGCAGTTCTTC,CASSSPGGASREEQFF
TRBV4-2,few,TRBJ1-6,TRBD1,TGTGCCAGCAGCCGAGGACAGGCAATCTCCTATAATTCACCCCTCCACTTT,CASSRGQAISYNSPLHF
TRBV28,few,TRBJ2-3,NA,TGTGCCAGCAGGACTAGGGGGTTCATTAGCACAGATACGCAGTATTTT,CASRTRGFISTDTQYF
TRBV4-3,NA,TRBJ2-7,NA,TGCGCCAGCAGCCAAGATTTCCCGGGGCCCTCCTACGAGCAGTACTTC,CASSQDFPGPSYEQYF
TRBV5-5,few,TRBJ2-2,NA,TGTGCCAGCAGACCCCACGGGGGGACAGGAGGCCGATCTGGGGAGCTGTTTTTT,CASRPHGGTGGRSGELFF
TRBV15,NA,TRBJ2-1,TRBD1,TGTGCCACCTCCACTCAGGGGGACGGCGGCAATGAGCAGTTCTTC,CATSTQGDGGNEQFF
TRBV7-8,NA,TRBJ2-7,NA,TGTGCCAGCAGCCCCTCCTTGACAGTTCAGTCCGAGCAGTACTTC,CASSPSLTVQSEQYF
TRBV6-6,NA,TRBJ2-5,NA,TGTGCCAGCAGTTACTCTAGGGAGGAAGAGACCCAGTACTTC,CASSYSREEETQYF
TRBV5-4,NA,TRBJ2-3,TRBD2,TGTGCCAGCAGAAATCGGACTAGCGGGGGAAATACGCAGTATTTT,CASRNRTSGGNTQYF
TRBV6-1,many,TRBJ2-1,NA,TGTGCCAGCAGTGCGAATTACAATGAGCAGTTCTTC,CASSANYNEQFF
TRBV6-5,few,TRBJ2-7,NA,TGTGCCAGCAGTTACCGGCGGGGGCAGTCCTACGAGCAGTACTTC,CASSYRRGQSYEQYF
TRBV6-5,few,TRBJ2-7,NA,TGTGCCAGCAGTTACTCCACTGGGGCCTACTACGAGCAGTACTTC,CASSYSTGAYYEQYF
TRBV10-3,few,TRBJ2-6,NA,TGTGCCACCGGGGCGGGTGGGGCCAACGTCCTGACTTTC,CATGAGGANVLTF
TRBV29-1,NA,TRBJ1-2,NA,TGCAGCGTTGTTGCGTCATCCCAATATGGCTACACCTTC,CSVVASSQYGYTF
TRBV7-2,NA,TRBJ1-3,NA,TGTGCCAGCAGCGAGACAGATGGAAGCACCATATATTTT,CASSETDGSTIYF
TRBV12-3/TRBV12-4,few,TRBJ2-1,NA,TGTGCCAGCAGGAGTCAAAAGAGCTCCTACAATGAGCAGTTCTTC,CASRSQKSSYNEQFF
TRBV4-2,few,TRBJ1-5,TRBD1,TGTGCCAGCAGCCAAGATAGTGGGACAGGGGTGAATCAGCCCCAGCATTTT,CASSQDSGTGVNQPQHF
TRBV28,NA,TRBJ2-7,TRBD1,TGTGCCAGCAGACTCCAAGGACAGGGAGTCGAGCAGTACTTC,CASRLQGQGVEQYF
TRBV14,NA,TRBJ2-3,TRBD1,TGTGCCAGCAGCCAGCTTGGGACAGGGGCCACAGATACGCAGTATTTT,CASSQLGTGATDTQYF
TRBV28,NA,TRBJ1-2,TRBD1,TGTGCCAGCACAGGGACAGGGGGCACTGTGGGAGGCTACACCTTC,CASTGTGGTVGGYTF
TRBV4-3,NA,TRBJ2-5,TRBD2,TGCGCCAGCAGCCCAAGCCGGACTAGCGGAGAGACCGAGTACTTC,CASSPSRTSGETEYF
TRBV27,few,TRBJ1-2,NA,TGTGCCAGCAGTTTACGGTATAGGGACTATGGCTACACCTTC,CASSLRYRDYGYTF
TRBV7-6,NA,TRBJ2-3,TRBD2,TGTGCCAGCAGCCACCCGGGGAGACGAGCGGGAGTTGCAGATACGCAGTATTTT,CASSHPGRRAGVADTQYF
TRBV7-2,many,TRBJ2-6,NA,TGTGCCAGCAGCTTAGTGGCGACTACTTCTGGGGCCAACGTCCTGACTTTC,CASSLVATTSGANVLTF
TRBV4-1,few,TRBJ1-4,NA,TGCGCCAGCAGCCAAAAGGCAAATGAAAAACTGTTTTTT,CASSQKANEKLFF
TRBV12-3/TRBV12-4,NA,TRBJ1-2,TRBD1,TGTGCCAGCAGTACTAACAGGGGATTGGATGGCTACACCTTC,CASSTNRGLDGYTF
TRBV4-1,few,TRBJ2-7,TRBD2,TGCGCCAGCAGCCAAAGCCCGGTAGCGGGGATCTCCTACGAGCAGTACTTC,CASSQSPVAGISYEQYF
TRBV7-2,NA,TRBJ2-7,TRBD2,TGTGCCAGCAGCTCGGGACTAGCGATATCTGCCTACGAGCAGTACTTC,CASSSGLAISAYEQYF
TRBV12-5,few,TRBJ2-1,NA,TGTGCTAGTGGTTTTGGGGTCGGGGCCTTCAATGAGCAGTTCTTC,CASGFGVGAFNEQFF
TRBV7-2,NA,TRBJ2-7,TRBD2,TGTGCCAGCAGCTTAATGGCTAGCGGGGGGGACCTTTATCAAGAGCAGTACTTC,CASSLMASGGDLYQEQYF
TRBV4-3,once,TRBJ2-3,TRBD2,TGCGCCAGCAGCCAAGATCTTGGGCTAGCGGGAGGTCTAAATACGCAGTATTTT,CASSQDLGLAGGLNTQYF
TRBV20-1,NA,TRBJ2-5,NA,TGCAGTGCTAGACCAGTCCTCTTGGGACAAGAGACCCAGTACTTC,CSARPVLLGQETQYF
TRBV7-7,few,TRBJ2-5,TRBD1,TGTGCCAGCAGCTTGGCCGGGACAGGGATGAAGACCCAGTACTTC,CASSLAGTGMKTQYF
TRBV7-2,many,TRBJ1-1,NA,TGTGCCAGCAGCTCACAGGGTAAGAACACTGAAGCTTTCTTT,CASSSQGKNTEAFF
TRBV7-4,NA,TRBJ1-1,TRBD1,TGTGCCAGCAGCTTTGAGACAGGGGAAGCTTTCTTT,CASSFETGEAFF
TRBV5-1,NA,TRBJ2-7,TRBD1,TGCGCCAGCAGCTGGACAGGGGGGAAATACGAGCAGTACTTC,CASSWTGGKYEQYF
TRBV10-3,NA,TRBJ2-5,NA,TGTGCCATCAGTGAGCGTAACGTCTGGGAGACCCAGTACTTC,CAISERNVWETQYF
TRBV7-2,many,TRBJ2-3,NA,TGTGCCAGCAGCTTAGCGGTAGCAGATACGCAGTATTTT,CASSLAVADTQYF
TRBV6-1,NA,TRBJ1-6,NA,TGTGCCAGCAATATACACAGGGCACTCAATTCACCCCTCCACTTT,CASNIHRALNSPLHF
TRBV7-8,NA,TRBJ2-4,TRBD2,TGTGCCAGTCGGCCGGGACTAGCGGGAGGGCTAGCCAAAAACATTCAGTACTTC,CASRPGLAGGLAKNIQYF
TRBV24-1,NA,TRBJ2-5,NA,TGTGCCACCAGTGACCGGCAGGGCTGGGAGACCCAGTACTTC,CATSDRQGWETQYF
TRBV2,few,TRBJ1-5,NA,TGTGCCAGCAACAGTGACGGTCAGATTAGCAATCAGCCCCAGCATTTT,CASNSDGQISNQPQHF
TRBV4-2,many,TRBJ1-4,NA,TGTGCCAGCAGCCAAGGGAACGGGGTAGCCGGGACGGAGGATGAAAAACTGTTTTTT,CASSQGNGVAGTEDEKLFF